Listed here are 4 T cell receptor beta chains from one sample, sequenced in a study of vaccination and CD4 T cells after COVID-19 (dated by TCRdb to between 2021 and 2024). Antigen specificity for these receptors is unknown. In the paper's terms, the treatment or condition label means: approximately 9-day PBMC culture with coronavirus spike peptide pools or control peptides (ViraFEST assay). Receptor amplification or capture employed PCR. Sequenced on an Illumina iSeq 100. DNA from cultured CD4+ T cells underwent TCR sequencing with the Oncomine TCR Beta short-read assay at the Johns Hopkins FTIC core. The public reads were reprocessed in TCRdb via fastp at Q25 and MiXCR, keeping in-frame beta chains. Every distinct CDR3 protein forms one entry, paired with its most common genes and DNA. This sample comprises about 20,000 distinct CDR3 sequences, approximately 50% of them detected only once. The leading ten clones occupy approximately 13% of the sample.

The sample taken for sequencing was CD4+ T cells from blood, cultured in vitro. These receptor sequences come from a human donor who had recovered from COVID-19.

This clonotype was detected only once. This sequence joins TRBV30 and TRBJ1-2; a weak D match, TRBD1 (6 bases). There are 16 residues in the CDR3. Per germline, CDR1 GTSNPN and CDR2 SVGIG (reference sequence). Trimming took off 0 bases at V and 3 bases at J, with 17 bases between the two ends. CDR3 in DNA: TGTGCCTGGAGTGTCCAACCAGGGGCGGCGGACTATGGCTACACCTTC. Its translation: CAWSVQPGAADYGYTF.

V and J are TRBV5-4 and TRBJ2-5; D is undetermined. The CDR3 has 14 amino acids. Germline values: CDR1 SGHNT, CDR2 YYREEE (reference sequence). The V end lost 5 bases, the J end lost 1 base, and 12 bases lay between the germline ends. This CDR3 is CASSSEVGQETQYF. In nucleotides, the CDR3 is TGTGCCAGCAGTTCGGAAGTAGGCCAAGAGACCCAGTACTTC.

The CDR3 protein is CASRTGLSQPQHF. The CDR3 DNA sequence: TGTGCCAGTCGAACAGGGCTAAGTCAGCCCCAGCATTTT. The chain joins TRBV12-3 or TRBV12-4 to TRBJ1-5; D might be TRBD1 (6 bases). With 9 bases removed from V and 6 bases from J, the gap between germline ends came to 15 bases. The CDR3 length is 13 residues.

This clonotype was found a few times. CDR3 DNA: TGTGCCAGCAGTAGTAGGGACTCCTATAATTCACCCCTCCACTTT. Amino acid sequence: CASSSRDSYNSPLHF. The chain combines TRBV27 with TRBJ1-6; D ambiguous. Trimming removed 5 bases at V and 0 bases at J, with 8 bases between. The CDR3 has 15 residues. CDR1 and CDR2 (germline): MNHEY, SMNVEV (reference sequence).